This T cell receptor beta chain was sequenced during a study of cytomegalovirus exposure and HLA in healthy donors. Study summary: Assignment to the Caucasian-associated ancestry cluster applied to less than 85% of the approximately 420 genotyped donors. Points from the study as a whole: A cluster of highly shared sequence variants was likely a sequencing artifact. A later analysis found most CMV-associated TCR beta chains apparently HLA-restricted.

Remarks on this clone: Its specificity is unknown.

The CDR3 sequence is 17 residues long. V trimming: 3 bases; J trimming: 6 bases; junction bases outside the gene matches: 17. Germline V gene lookup returns CDR1 SGHTS and CDR2 YDEGEE. PCR was performed using 60 Vbeta and 13 Jbeta primers. TCRdb's table, derived via immunoSEQ multiplex PCR, lists solely in-frame clones and lacks some. The sample shows some 190,000 clones, roughly 78% of them seen only once. The material sequenced was PBMCs. The rearrangement links TRBV5-8 to TRBJ1-1, with 7 bases identical to TRBD1. This TCR derives from a woman aged 25 to 39 in good health and CMV-seronegative. CDR3 residues: CASSSYRGSGRYAEAFF. In DNA, the CDR3 is TGTGCCAGCAGCTCTTACAGGGGATCAGGGAGGTACGCTGAAGCTTTCTTT.